The clone carrying this T cell receptor (beta chain) was detected ten times or more. No antigen is known for it. The record originates from a study of T-cell reconstitution after alpha-beta-depleted transplantation in children. Study findings and constraints: A year post-transplant, T-cell counts and diversity derived mostly from newly produced T cells. At day 60, the high TCRbeta diversity found in some patients originated from recipient T cells and thymic progenitors that had survived.

The TCRbeta library was prepared with unique molecular identifiers. TCRdb processed the PCR reads anew with MiXCR; each CDR3 protein has one entry. The data contain about 900,000 distinct CDR3 sequences, about 29% of them singletons. This clonotype was obtained from a boy in the first two years of life who had a stem cell transplant for SCID, so the T cells may come from the graft donor. The source material was PBMCs, mostly from graft donor cells, sampled 360 days after TCRalphabeta/CD19-depleted stem cell transplant.

CDR3 loop: CASSRDGTGVRNEQFF. Written as DNA, the CDR3 is TGTGCCAGCAGTCGGGACGGGACAGGGGTTCGCAATGAGCAGTTCTTC. The V call is TRBV6-1, the J call TRBJ2-1; 10 bases line up with TRBD1. The CDR3 contains 16 residues. Germline values: CDR1 MNHNS, CDR2 SASEGT. J was trimmed by 6 bases and V by 5 bases; bases with no gene match: 10.